This T cell receptor beta chain was observed in a study of blood T cell repertoires in COVID-19 (dated by TCRdb to the early 2020s). Regarding the research as a whole: Samples covering the acute and convalescent phases of COVID-19 were provided by collaborators in the United States, Italy and Spain. A de-identified subject ID, COVID-19 status, age in years and sex were almost always included in the sample metadata. HLA class I and class II types, where available, came from metadata supplied by the sample provider rather than from assay-based typing. Subjects who had been exposed to COVID-19, were actively infected with it, or had recovered from it provided the deeply sampled blood TCRbeta repertoires that made up the dataset. The repertoires were released in a freely available public database meant as a resource for research on the immune response to SARS-CoV-2. The material from the prospective study consisted of cDNA or gDNA derived from T cells, B-cell-depleted T cells, or PBMCs. The samples were drawn from the first 160 participants of the ongoing ImmuneRACE study and from 950 to 1,500 subjects provided by 6 global collaborators. Overall results and qualifications from the work: The quantity of clinical and demographic metadata differed by source and by participant and was supplied without curation.

With regard to this clone: Its target antigen remains unknown. Base-call qualities are not available, and no considerably larger clone is one nucleotide away.

At the junction V is shortened by 7 bases and J by 5 bases, with 18 bases in between. Reading from cysteine to phenylalanine, the CDR3 counts 16 amino acids. The CDR3 DNA has 48 bases and is translated from base 1. Based on the germline V gene (reference sequence), the CDR1 and CDR2 sequences are SEHNR and FQNEAQ. TCRbeta CDR3 regions were amplified from genomic DNA using the immunoSEQ Assay, a bias-controlled multiplex PCR. The authors' analysis ran thus. The number of nucleated cells in each sample was estimated by amplification of reference gene primers within the assay. Sequence reads were collapsed and filtered to measure the absolute abundance of every unique TCRbeta CDR3 rearrangement. For each sample, productive Simpson clonality was calculated as the square root of Simpson's diversity index across productive rearrangements. The immuneACCESS repertoire file appears here via TCRdb, limited to in-frame rearrangements. These files lack a portion of the clones; in checked studies, under half of the deficit traces to unresolved V genes, and the cause of the others is not known. V and J calls plus clone size are reproduced from that table; the DNA served to infer D and trimming. Recorded for this sample are 150,000 or so clones; about 80% of them occurred a single time. Approximately 30% of the sample belongs to the ten largest clones.

Whole blood was collected in K2EDTA tubes by collaborating institutions according to the institutions' own protocols. For TCRbeta analysis, collaborators shipped samples as frozen whole blood, isolated PBMCs, or DNA extracted from either of those sample types. Sequencing was carried out using peripheral blood. The V and J genes are TRBV7-9 and TRBJ1-6; a weak D assignment points to TRBD1 (5 bases agree). This clonotype was obtained from a woman aged 60-70 years with acute or convalescent COVID-19. The CDR3 here reads CASTRAGQGHNSPLHF. The nucleotide sequence is given as TGTGCCAGCACCCGCGCTGGGCAGGGTCATAATTCACCCCTCCACTTT.